This entry describes one T cell receptor beta chain. This clonotype was found a few times. The antigen this receptor binds is unknown. Base qualities are not recorded, but no much larger clone differs from it by a single base. Sequencing was carried out with an Illumina NovaSeq 6000. TCR cDNA was synthesized by 5'RACE template switching, through which a universal primer site and unique molecular identifiers were introduced. cDNA synthesis was primed from both the TCR alpha and TCR beta constant segments. Library amplification used two PCR steps, and the second PCR step added sample barcodes and sequencing adapters. Sequencing of libraries was performed on Illumina HiSeq 2500 (2x100 bp) or NovaSeq (2x150 bp). Turning to the authors' computational methods: MIGEC handled demultiplexing of reads and collapsing into UMI consensus sequences, while MiXCR performed V(D)J alignment. Using edgeR on replicate PBMC samples, clonotypes were called vaccine-responding if FDR was below 0.01 and the log2 fold change was above 5 up to day 15. Each bulk clonotype was labeled CD4 or CD8 based on which sequenced repertoire, CD4 or CD8, contained the clonotype at higher abundance. TCRdb applied fastp at Q25 and MiXCR to the public reads, then kept only in-frame beta chains. CDR3 protein duplicates are merged, each entry listing the most common genes and DNA. The V and J calls here are based on TCRdb, not the publication. In all, the sample holds some 260,000 distinct CDR3 sequences, and roughly 5.6% of those were seen once. The ten largest clones take up less than 3.5% of the sample.

This entry belongs to a study of T cells after yellow fever vaccination (dated by TCRdb to the late 2010s). About the investigation overall: The SMART-Seq v4 Ultra Low Input RNA kit was used to prepare libraries from fractions with low cell numbers. Bulk TCR alpha and beta repertoires were sequenced longitudinally to track T-cell clones before and after primary and booster YFV17D yellow fever vaccination. Two healthy male donors, one aged 18 to 30 and one aged 30 to 39 years, were included in the cohort. Blood was drawn at multiple timepoints before and after primary and secondary immunization, with bulk PBMC replicates and cell subsets isolated. What the work shows at the level of the full study, not this receptor alone: Only a couple of donors were included in the study, so the extent to which the findings can be generalized is limited. After the booster, most clones that had expanded after primary vaccination were detected again (approximately 96% of CD4 and around nine tenths of CD8), suggesting broad maintenance of memory. The secondary T-cell response was found to be weaker but faster than the primary response, with a peak reached on day 5 rather than on day 15. A small fraction of clonotypes showed up in both the CD4 and CD8 compartments, probably as a result of convergent recombination. Computational filtering was required because FACS-sorted repertoires could contain abundant contaminating clonotypes from the bulk population.

Explained via the paper, the treatment or condition label denotes: live attenuated yellow fever vaccine strain. A standard Ficoll-Paque protocol was used to isolate PBMCs from peripheral blood. Dynabeads CD4 and CD8 positive selection kits were used to isolate CD4 and CD8 T-cell fractions. TriZol was used to extract RNA from bulk PBMCs, CD4 and CD8 fractions, and dextramer-positive and dextramer-negative fractions. V loses 4 bases at its end and J loses 4 bases; junction bases beyond the gene matches: 7. Measured from the cysteine to the phenylalanine, the CDR3 is 14 residues long. CDR3 DNA only is kept here, 42 bases in frame from base 1. CDR1 is given as DFQATT and CDR2 as SNEGSKA, both from the germline V gene (reference sequence).

The clonotype originates from a man younger than 35 who received the YFV17D yellow fever vaccine. The chain links TRBV20-1 with TRBJ2-4; TRBD2 agrees with 7 junctional bases. The source material was CD4+ T cells sorted from PBMCs, sampled on the day of the yellow fever booster vaccination. This receptor carries the CDR3 CSAKLAKGKNIQYF. The DNA is TGCAGTGCTAAACTAGCGAAAGGAAAAAACATTCAGTACTTC.